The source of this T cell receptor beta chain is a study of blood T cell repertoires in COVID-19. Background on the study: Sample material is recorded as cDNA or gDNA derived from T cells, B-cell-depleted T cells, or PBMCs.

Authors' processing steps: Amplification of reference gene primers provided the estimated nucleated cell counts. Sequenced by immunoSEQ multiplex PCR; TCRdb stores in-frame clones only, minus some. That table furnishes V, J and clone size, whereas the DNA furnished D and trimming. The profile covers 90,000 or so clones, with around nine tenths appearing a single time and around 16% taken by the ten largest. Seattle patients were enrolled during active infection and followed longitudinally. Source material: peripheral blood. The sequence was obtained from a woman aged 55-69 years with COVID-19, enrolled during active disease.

CDR3 sequence reads: CASSPLSGADTQYF. CDR3 DNA: TGTGCCAGCAGCCCCTTGTCGGGGGCAGATACGCAGTATTTT. The rearrangement joins TRBV11-3 to TRBJ2-3, with D perhaps TRBD2 (6 bases). The CDR3 runs to 14 residues. The germline V and J ends were trimmed by 5 bases and 4 bases, with 13 bases remaining between them. Germline CDR1 reads SGHNT; CDR2 reads YENEEA.